The clone carrying this T cell receptor beta chain is medium-sized. This library used approximately 390 ng RNA and molecular barcoded adaptors spanning alpha/delta and beta/gamma chains. MiXCR, run by TCRdb on the reads, gives a single entry per CDR3 protein. The sample has approximately 40,000 distinct CDR3 sequences, about 15% seen once; the top ten hold 18%. The data derive from a study of read filtering for tumor transcriptome and immune sequencing. On the study more broadly: Mean patient age was approximately 66 years, range about 47 to 85; 17 to 20 male, some 15 female.

The sequencing input was a population of CD138-negative cells sorted from bone marrow. This TCR derives from a donor at least 40 years old with multiple myeloma.

CDR3 nucleotides: TGTGCCAGCTCCGTCAGGGGCTCCGGCCGAGAGGAAAAACTGTTTTTT. Its translation is CASSVRGSGREEKLFF. V is TRBV18 and J is TRBJ1-4; D possibly corresponds to TRBD1 (6 bases). V lost 6 bases and J 8 bases, leaving 22 bases between the germline ends. Germline loops: CDR1 KGHSH, CDR2 LQKENI. The CDR3 has 16 residues. Full variable domain (outside the CDR3, taken from reference TRBV18 and TRBJ1-4): NAGVMQNPRHLVRRRGQEARLRCSPMKGHSHVYWYRQLPEEGLKFMVYLQKENIIDESGMPKERFSAEFPKEGPSILRIQQVVRGDSAAYFCASSVRGSGREEKLFFGSGTQLSVL.